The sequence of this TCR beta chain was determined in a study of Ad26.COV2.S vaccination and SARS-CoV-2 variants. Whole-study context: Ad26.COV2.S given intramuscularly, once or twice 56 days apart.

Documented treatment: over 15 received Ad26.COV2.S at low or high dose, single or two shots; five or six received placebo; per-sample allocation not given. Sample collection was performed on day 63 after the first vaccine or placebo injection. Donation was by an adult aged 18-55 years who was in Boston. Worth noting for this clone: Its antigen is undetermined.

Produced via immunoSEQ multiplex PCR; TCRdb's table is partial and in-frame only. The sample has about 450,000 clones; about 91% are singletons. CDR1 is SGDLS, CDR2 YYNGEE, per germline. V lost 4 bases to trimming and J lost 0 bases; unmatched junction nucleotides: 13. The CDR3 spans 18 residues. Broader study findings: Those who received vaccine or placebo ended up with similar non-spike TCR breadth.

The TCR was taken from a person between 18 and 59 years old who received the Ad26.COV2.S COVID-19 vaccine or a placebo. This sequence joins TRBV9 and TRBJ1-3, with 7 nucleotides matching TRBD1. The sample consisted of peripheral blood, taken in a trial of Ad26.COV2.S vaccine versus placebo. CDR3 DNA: TGTGCCAGCAGCCCTGGCGTACAGGGGCCCTACTCTGGAAACACCATATATTTT. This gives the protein CASSPGVQGPYSGNTIYF.